This T cell receptor beta chain originates from a study of shared clonotypes between healthy human individuals. This clone is a singleton in its sample. What it binds is not known. In the same sample, other DNA sequences code for this CDR3. Study-level findings and limits: Only blood samples were collected, and tissue repertoires likely differ. Larger estimated richness was generally seen in naive subsets than in memory subsets.

TCRdb's table, derived via immunoSEQ multiplex PCR, lists solely in-frame clones and lacks some. The repertoire holds roughly 890,000 clones, almost 95% seen once, with 20% to 30% in the top ten. V lost 1 base, J lost 0 bases, and 8 bases lay in between. This CDR3 has 15 residues. Germline V gene lookup returns CDR1 SGDLS and CDR2 YYNGEE. Positively selected for CCR7, the CD45RO-negative cells used as naive CD8 cells excluded terminally differentiated effector memory CD45RA+ cells. The chain has TRBV9 and TRBJ2-1; D remains ambiguous. The sequence derives from a man younger than 40 in good health. The sample taken for sequencing was naive CD8+ T cells sorted from blood. The CDR3 DNA is TGTGCCAGCAGCGTAACGGGCAGCTCCTACAATGAGCAGTTCTTC. Translation gives CASSVTGSSYNEQFF.